The sequence of this T cell receptor (beta chain) was determined in a study of T cell repertoires in cytomegalovirus infection. About this clonotype itself: Antigen specificity is unknown.

The study, taken as a whole, reports: Dominant in the ex vivo response were TCR beta clonotypes restricted by HLA-C and specific for CMV. CMV carriers with the relevant HLA were identified by cumulative public TCR beta family frequency.

TCRdb re-analysed the reads in MiXCR, keeping a single row per CDR3 protein. The sample lists hundreds of thousands of distinct CDR3 sequences, more than 8% occurring once. The germline V gene has CDR1 MNHEY and CDR2 SVGEGT. This CDR3 spans 17 amino acids. The V and J ends lost 5 bases and 2 bases, in that order; junction bases with no gene match: 12. This chain uses TRBV6-2 or TRBV6-3 with TRBJ1-3; 7 bases align to TRBD1. Sample: PBMCs. This receptor was obtained from a human donor in good health (CMV status not recorded). Some clones in this sample may be carry-over from other donors' samples. The CDR3 loop is CASSPQRSTGAGNTIYF. The CDR3 DNA follows: TGTGCCAGCAGTCCCCAGCGAAGTACAGGGGCTGGAAACACCATATATTTT.